The 21 T cell receptor beta chains below all came from one sample that was sequenced in a study of human T cells and chemical hapten exposure. A single record per CDR3 protein comes from TCRdb applying MiXCR to the RACE reads. The sample includes around 300,000 distinct CDR3 sequences, around 7% of them seen just once. Time point described: pre-sensitization, week 0. Noted treatment: therapeutic diphenylcyclopropenone sensitization with weekly scalp DPC. Sequenced material: whole blood, taken in connection with sensitization to the hapten diphenylcyclopropenone (DPC). These receptor sequences come from a man aged 18 to 30 with alopecia areata. Some clones in this sample may be carry-over from other donors' samples.

There are many counts of this clonotype. The chain has TRBV5-1 and TRBJ2-5; 7 bases align to TRBD2. The CDR3 contains 15 residues. V lost 3 bases and J lost 2; bases outside the gene matches: 7. Per germline, CDR1 SGHRS and CDR2 YFSETQ. The CDR3 reads CASSSGRGLQETQYF. The CDR3 coding sequence is TGCGCCAGCAGCTCTGGACGGGGACTACAAGAGACCCAGTACTTC.

The chain recombines TRBV6-6 with TRBJ2-3; 11 nucleotides line up with TRBD1. Germline-derived CDR1 and CDR2 are MNHNY and SVGAGI (reference sequence). This CDR3 is built from 19 residues. The ends lost 5 bases at V and 2 bases at J; junction bases unmatched: 15. This CDR3 is CASSPNPFRTGGNTDTQYF. In DNA form, the CDR3 reads TGTGCCAGCAGTCCGAACCCTTTCCGGACAGGGGGCAACACAGATACGCAGTATTTT.

There are many counts of this clonotype. The chain recombines TRBV29-1 with TRBJ2-7; a weak D match, TRBD1 (6 bases). V gave up 4 bases and J gave up 2 bases, with 12 bases separating them. The CDR3 spans 13 residues. The germline V gene encodes CDR1 SQVTM and CDR2 ANQGSEA. CDR3 in DNA: TGCAGCGTTGTTCCCCACAGGGCCTACGAGCAGTACTTC. This codes for CSVVPHRAYEQYF.

At least ten counts were recorded for this clonotype. The chain has TRBV6-1 and TRBJ2-7; no firm D call. This CDR3 is 11 amino acids long. The V gene's germline CDR1 is MNHNS and CDR2 SASEGT. Between the trimmed V and J ends, which lost 4 bases and 4 bases, there was a span of 5 bases. The CDR3 DNA follows: TGTGCCAGCAGTGCGCGGTACGAGCAGTACGTC. Translating it yields CASSARYEQYV.

This clonotype was seen more than once but under ten times. The genes are TRBV20-1 and TRBJ1-5; weak D call: TRBD1 (5 bases). Germline values: CDR1 DFQATT, CDR2 SNEGSKA (reference sequence). The CDR3 has 20 residues. Trimming removed 0 bases at V and 2 bases at J, with 26 bases between. CDR3 coding DNA: TGCAGTGCTAGAGACCGCCGACGGGACGCATTTTTTGACGGCAATCAGCCCCAGCATTTT. It codes for CSARDRRRDAFFDGNQPQHF.

In its sample, this clonotype was seen a few times. The chain combines TRBV6-5 with TRBJ2-7, with D possibly being TRBD1 (6 bases). V lost 5 bases and J 2 bases, leaving 13 bases between the germline ends. This CDR3 is 14 amino acids long. The germline V gene has CDR1 MNHEY and CDR2 SVGAGI. CDR3 in amino acids: CASSPGHATYEQYV. The CDR3 DNA reads as TGTGCCAGCAGTCCGGGACACGCAACCTACGAGCAGTACGTC.

This clonotype was seen more than once but under ten times. This chain links TRBV3-1 with TRBJ2-5, with TRBD1 matching 8 bases. CDR3 size: 16 residues. The V and J ends lost 3 bases and 5 bases, in that order; junction bases with no gene match: 11. Germline V gene sequence: CDR1 LGHDT, CDR2 YNNKEL (reference sequence). The CDR3 region is CASSHSNRGFRETQYF. Written as DNA, the CDR3 is TGTGCCAGCAGCCATAGCAACAGGGGGTTTAGGGAGACCCAGTACTTC.

CDR3 in amino acids: CASSYSGAEGEKLFF. DNA of the CDR3: TGTGCCAGCAGTTATAGTGGGGCCGAAGGGGAAAAACTGTTTTTT. The chain carries TRBV6-5 and TRBJ1-4; TRBD1 might be the D (5 bases). Per the germline V gene, CDR1 is MNHEY and CDR2 is SVGAGI. The CDR3 runs to 15 residues. V lost 3 bases, J lost 8 bases, and 16 bases lay in between.

This clonotype was counted only a few times. The J gene is TRBJ2-2, the V gene TRBV15; D uncertain. The CDR3 length is 15 residues. In germline, CDR1 is LNHNV, CDR2 YYDKDF (reference sequence). The V end was cut by 0 bases, the J end by 1 base, with 6 bases between. The CDR3 nucleotides are TGTGCCACCAGCAGAGATCCAGAGAACACCGGGGAGCTGTTTTTT. It codes for CATSRDPENTGELFF.

On this clonotype: Since a much larger clone is just one base distant, this may be a read error. This chain joins TRBV29-1 and TRBJ1-2; 7 nucleotides align to TRBD1. Germline V gene data show CDR1 as SQVTM and CDR2 as ANQGSEA. With V trimmed by 8 bases and J by 2 bases, 8 bases remained unmatched. The CDR3 totals 13 residues. The DNA for the CDR3 is TGCAGCATCAACAGGGGACCGAACTATGGCTACACCTTC. This codes for CSINRGPNYGYTF.

The CDR3 here is CASSLLGRNTEAFF. In DNA form, the CDR3 reads TGTGCCAGCAGTTTATTAGGGAGGAACACTGAAGCTTTCTTT. This chain joins TRBV27 and TRBJ1-1; D not resolved. The CDR3 has 14 amino acids. V lost 1 base to trimming and J lost 1 base, with 7 bases between them. Germline V gives CDR1 MNHEY, CDR2 SMNVEV (reference sequence).

This chain uses TRBV7-2 with TRBJ1-3; D unresolved. The CDR3 runs 13 residues. CDR1 is SGHTA, CDR2 FQGNSA, per germline. The V end lost 1 base, the J end lost 1 base, and 2 bases lay between the germline ends. The CDR3 sequence: CASSLESGNTIYF. The DNA for the CDR3 is TGTGCCAGCAGCTTAGAATCTGGAAACACCATATATTTT.

This clonotype has a handful of counts. Here the CDR3 reads CAISESAGPGQFF. Here the CDR3 DNA reads TGTGCCATCAGTGAGTCTGCCGGACCTGGGCAGTTCTTC. The rearrangement joins TRBV10-3 to TRBJ2-1; D is unresolved. Germline CDR1 and CDR2: ENHRY and SYGVKD. The CDR3 sequence is 13 residues long. The V gene lost 0 bases and the J gene lost 12 bases, with 12 bases spanning the gap.

The rearrangement links TRBV12-5 to TRBJ2-1; D unresolved. The CDR3 is 12 residues long. CDR1 and CDR2 (germline): LGHNT, FRNRAP. Trimming took off 3 bases at V and 6 bases at J, with 6 bases between the two ends. The CDR3 bases are TGTGCTAGTGGTTTATGGCGCAATGAGCAGTTCTTC. Translation gives CASGLWRNEQFF.

The sample holds a few counts of this clonotype. The V gene is TRBV15, the J gene TRBJ1-5; TRBD1 matches 11 bases. Trimming took 5 bases from V and 8 from J; bases not matched to a gene: 8. The CDR3 is 15 amino acids. Per the germline V gene, CDR1 is LNHNV and CDR2 is YYDKDF (reference sequence). In nucleotides, the CDR3 is TGTGCCACCAGCCGAGGACAGGGGGCGGAGGAGCCCCAGCATTTT. This gives the protein CATSRGQGAEEPQHF.

The sample holds a few counts of this clonotype. The rearrangement uses TRBV21-1 and TRBJ1-2; whether TRBD1, the table's D call, matches the DNA was not checked. TRBV21-1 is tagged as a pseudogene. The CDR3 sequence is 18 residues long. CDR3 sequence: CASSLRLDRDGEIYGYTF. In nucleotides, the CDR3 is TGTGCCAGCAGCCTAAGATTAGACCGGGACGGAGAAATCTATGGCTACACCTTC.

This clonotype showed up many times. The chain carries TRBV18 and TRBJ1-5; D remains unclear. The CDR3 extends over 13 amino acids. V was clipped by 4 bases and J by 5 bases, with 9 bases between them. Germline V gene sequence: CDR1 KGHSH, CDR2 LQKENI. The CDR3 DNA is TGTGCCAGCTCACTCGACGGCTATCAGCCCCAGCATTTT. Its translation: CASSLDGYQPQHF.

This clonotype occurred a few times. The chain links TRBV6-5 to TRBJ1-3, with D uncertain. Germline assignment: CDR1 MNHEY and CDR2 SVGAGI. The CDR3 totals 16 residues. Trimming cost V 4 bases and J 8 bases, with 21 bases left between them. In nucleotides, the CDR3 is TGTGCCAGCAGTTCCTCCAAACAGAATTGGTTGCACACCATATATTTT. This translates into CASSSSKQNWLHTIYF.

This clonotype was seen only a few times. The chain joins TRBV12-3 or TRBV12-4 to TRBJ2-1; D is perhaps TRBD2 (6 bases). The CDR3 is 12 amino acids. Trimming pared 3 bases from V and 10 bases from J, leaving 10 bases between. CDR3: CASSLAAGEQFF. As DNA, the CDR3 is TGTGCCAGCAGTTTGGCAGCGGGCGAGCAGTTCTTC.

This clonotype was counted between two and nine times. The CDR3 region is CASSFLFIGELFF. The DNA for the CDR3 is TGTGCCAGCAGCTTTCTCTTTATCGGGGAGCTGTTTTTT. This chain joins TRBV7-2 and TRBJ2-2; D is uncertain. Germline CDR1 SGHTA, CDR2 FQGNSA. The CDR3 covers 13 residues. V was shortened by 3 bases and J by 7 bases, with 9 bases between the two germline ends.

This clonotype was recorded a few times. The chain recombines TRBV19 with TRBJ2-1, with TRBD1 identical over 8 bases. The CDR3 length is 14 residues. The germline V gene has CDR1 LNHDA and CDR2 SQIVND (reference sequence). J was trimmed by 10 bases and V by 5 bases; bases with no gene match: 10. CDR3 loop: CASSRTGRKSEQFF. CDR3 DNA sequence: TGTGCCAGTAGTCGGACAGGGAGGAAGAGCGAGCAGTTCTTC.